Reported below is one TCR beta chain. Its recognized antigen is unknown. Base quality data are lacking; no much larger clone is found one base away. The ViraFEST assay stimulated PBMC with viral peptide pools and then used TCR sequencing to identify antigen-specific CD4+ T cell clonotypes by expansion. After around ten days of culture, CD4+ T cells were isolated with the EasySep CD4+ T cell isolation kit. The absence of prior SARS-CoV-2 infection in healthy vaccine recipients was confirmed by negative nucleocapsid antibodies before and after vaccination. Two million PBMC per well were cultured in IMDM with about 5.1% human AB serum, roughly 11 IU/ml IL-2 and gentamicin, plus 10 ug/ml peptides. Half of the culture medium was replaced with fresh IL-2-containing medium on days 3 and 7. Each peptide stimulation condition was cultured in triplicate wells unless otherwise noted. Using Ficoll-Paque Plus gradient centrifugation, PBMC were separated from whole blood and then either used fresh or cryopreserved at -140C. Overlapping peptide pools spanned the spike proteins of SARS-CoV-2 and the common cold coronaviruses HCoV-NL63, HCoV-OC43 and HCoV-229E. The QIAamp micro DNA kit was used to extract genomic DNA from the cultured CD4+ T cells.

The data derive from a study of vaccination effects on CD4 cells after COVID-19 (dated by TCRdb to the early 2020s). At the level of the whole study: Two doses of either the BNT162b2 or the mRNA-1273 mRNA SARS-CoV-2 vaccine were administered to participants. SARS-CoV-2 spike-specific CD4+ TCR repertoires from before and after mRNA vaccination were compared in COVID-19 convalescent patients and in infection-naive vaccine recipients. The full study included fewer than eleven COVID-19 convalescent patients and several SARS-CoV-2-naive healthy vaccine recipients. Cultures from other donors in the study were sequenced using the Oncomine TCR Beta short-read assay on an Illumina iSeq 100. What the research found in general, with its limitations: In healthy vaccine recipients, vaccine-induced clones were almost all SARS-CoV-2 mono-reactive, with only 1 of 255 cross-reactive with common cold coronaviruses. Clones induced by infection and clones induced by vaccination both contracted markedly at late timepoints after vaccination, which fits with T cell responses waning over time. Only a small number of convalescent patients were included, and no early post-infection timepoints were available, which limited the study.

To prepare the library, the immunoSEQ multiplex PCR assay was applied. DNA from the cultured, isolated CD4+ T cells was subjected to TCR beta CDR3 sequencing. The paper's data handling went like this. Non-productive TCR sequences were removed and reads were trimmed to the CDR3 region, keeping CDR3s of at least 7 amino acids. The MANAFEST web app was used to pick out antigen-specific clonotypes by comparing their expansion in peptide wells with that in reference cultures. To count as positive, a clone had to show expansion at FDR<0.05 compared with the reference and with all other wells, an odds ratio above 5, and a frequency above 0.1% in two replicate wells. Clonotypes significantly expanded in SARS-CoV-2 spike wells and in at least one common cold coronavirus spike condition were defined as cross-reactive. CDR3 similarity was assessed by Levenshtein distance using the stringdist R package, and unrooted trees were constructed with ape in R 3.6.1. The table comes from immuneACCESS by way of TCRdb, which keeps in-frame sequences with V and J called. Part of the clones is missing from these tables; in studies checked, under half for an unresolved V gene and the rest for unknown reasons. For V, J and clone size, that table is used; D and trimming come from the DNA. In all, the sample holds fewer than 30,000 clones, and roughly 70% of those were seen once. The ten largest clonotypes hold 10% of the sample.

CDR1 and CDR2 were assigned from the germline V gene as MDHEN and SYDVKM. Trimmed from V: 10 bases; trimmed from J: 3 bases; junction bases lacking a gene match: 11. Spanning cysteine to phenylalanine, the CDR3 consists of 15 amino acids. Only the CDR3 DNA is retained, 45 bases long and in frame from the first base. The clonotype was recovered from a human donor who received a COVID-19 vaccine. This sample comprised CD4+ T cells from PBMCs cultured with HCoV-NL63 spike peptides, obtained before COVID-19 vaccination. Reading the label with the study, this specimen's cell subset or site is: HCoV-NL63 spike overlapping peptide pool stimulation. The V gene is TRBV28 and the J gene is TRBJ2-3; 9 of the junction bases match TRBD2. The CDR3 protein is CAIFGGGAGTDTQYF. The DNA sequence reads TGTGCCATATTTGGCGGGGGGGCCGGGACAGATACGCAGTATTTT. Outside the CDR3, residues come from the reference TRBV28 and TRBJ2-3 proteins, so the full variable domain is: DVKVTQSSRYLVKRTGEKVFLECVQDMDHENMFWYRQDPGLGLRLIYFSYDVKMKEKGDIPEGYSVSREKKERFSLILESASTNQTSMYLCAIFGGGAGTDTQYFGPGTRLTVL.